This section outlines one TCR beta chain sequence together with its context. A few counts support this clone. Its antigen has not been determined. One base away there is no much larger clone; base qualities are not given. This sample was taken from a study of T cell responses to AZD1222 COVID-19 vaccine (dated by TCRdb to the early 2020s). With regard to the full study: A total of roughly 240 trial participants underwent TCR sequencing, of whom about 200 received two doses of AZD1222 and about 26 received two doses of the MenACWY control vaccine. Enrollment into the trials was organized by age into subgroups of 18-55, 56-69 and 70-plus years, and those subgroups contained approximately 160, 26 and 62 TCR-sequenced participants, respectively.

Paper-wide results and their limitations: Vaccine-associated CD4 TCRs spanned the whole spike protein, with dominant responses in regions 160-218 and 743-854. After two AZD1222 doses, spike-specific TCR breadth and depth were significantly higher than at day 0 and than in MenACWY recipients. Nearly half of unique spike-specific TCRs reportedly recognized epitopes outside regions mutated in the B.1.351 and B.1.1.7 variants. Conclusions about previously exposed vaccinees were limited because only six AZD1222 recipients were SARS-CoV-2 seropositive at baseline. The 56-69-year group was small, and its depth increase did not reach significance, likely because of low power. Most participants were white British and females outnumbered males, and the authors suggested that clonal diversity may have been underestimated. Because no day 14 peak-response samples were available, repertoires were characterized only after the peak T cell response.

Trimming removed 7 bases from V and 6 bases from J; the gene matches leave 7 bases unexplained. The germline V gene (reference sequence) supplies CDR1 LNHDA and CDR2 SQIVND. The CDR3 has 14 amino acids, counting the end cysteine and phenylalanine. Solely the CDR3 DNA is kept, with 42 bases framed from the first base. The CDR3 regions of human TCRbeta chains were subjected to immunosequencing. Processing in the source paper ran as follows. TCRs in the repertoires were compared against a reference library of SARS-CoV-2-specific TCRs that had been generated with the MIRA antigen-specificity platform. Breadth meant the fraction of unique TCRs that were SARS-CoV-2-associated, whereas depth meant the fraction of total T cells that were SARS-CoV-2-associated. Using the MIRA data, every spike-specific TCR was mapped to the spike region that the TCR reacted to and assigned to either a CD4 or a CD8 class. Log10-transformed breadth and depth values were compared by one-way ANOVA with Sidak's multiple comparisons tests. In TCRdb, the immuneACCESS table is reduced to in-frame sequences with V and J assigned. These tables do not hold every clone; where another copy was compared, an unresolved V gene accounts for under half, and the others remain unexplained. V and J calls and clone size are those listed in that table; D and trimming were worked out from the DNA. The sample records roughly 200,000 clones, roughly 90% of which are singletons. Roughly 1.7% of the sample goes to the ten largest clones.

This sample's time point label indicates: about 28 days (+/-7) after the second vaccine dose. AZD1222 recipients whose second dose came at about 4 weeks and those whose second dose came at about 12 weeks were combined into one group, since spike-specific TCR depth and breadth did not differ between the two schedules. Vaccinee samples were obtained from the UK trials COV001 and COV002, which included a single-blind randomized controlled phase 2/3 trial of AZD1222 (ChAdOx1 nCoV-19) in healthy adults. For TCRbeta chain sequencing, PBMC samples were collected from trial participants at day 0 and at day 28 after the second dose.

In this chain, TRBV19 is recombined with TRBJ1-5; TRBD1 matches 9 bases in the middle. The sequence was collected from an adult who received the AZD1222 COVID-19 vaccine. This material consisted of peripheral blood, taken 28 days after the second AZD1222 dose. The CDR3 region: CASNGDRARQPQHF. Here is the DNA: TGTGCCAGTAATGGGGACAGGGCCCGTCAGCCCCAGCATTTT. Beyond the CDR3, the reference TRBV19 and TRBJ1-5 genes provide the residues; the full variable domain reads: DGGITQSPKYLFRKEGQNVTLSCEQNLNHDAMYWYRQDPGQGLRLIYYSQIVNDFQKGDIAEGYSVSREKKESFPLTVTSAQKNPTAFYLCASNGDRARQPQHFGDGTRLSIL.